The entry below describes one T cell receptor beta chain. Its antigen is unidentified. These data belong to a study of cytomegalovirus exposure and HLA in healthy donors. Findings and caveats of the study: Reportedly, HLA-A and HLA-B alleles of most subjects were accurately predicted from TCR beta. One cluster of highly shared sequence variants probably arose as a sequencing artifact. Confirmation was obtained in vitro that a few CMV-associated chains are specific for CMV antigens.

60 Vbeta and 13 Jbeta primers were used in PCR. The assay was immunoSEQ multiplex PCR, and TCRdb's table has in-frame clones only and misses some. The table has roughly 120,000 clones, around three quarters seen once; the top ten hold around 5%. CDR1 and CDR2 from the germline V gene are MDHEN and SYDVKM. The CDR3 is 15 residues long. The V and J ends lost 6 bases and 1 base, in that order; junction bases with no gene match: 4. Sequenced material: PBMCs. This chain connects TRBV28 to TRBJ2-1, with TRBD1 matching 9 bases. The sequence was obtained from a man in his thirties or forties in good health and CMV-seropositive. DNA for the CDR3: TGTGCCAGCAGCTCGACAGGGGGTTCCTACAATGAGCAGTTCTTC. Translated: CASSSTGGSYNEQFF.